This T cell receptor beta chain was sequenced in a study of CD8 T cells in ankylosing spondylitis. Notes on the study in general: It appeared that ankylosing spondylitis blood was characterized by a TCR beta motif of seven or eight highly homologous variants. Disease-linked clones reportedly showed significant enrichment in matched ankylosing spondylitis synovial fluid.

Molecular-barcoded quantitative 5'-RACE produced these TCR beta libraries. TCRdb re-called the 5' RACE reads with MiXCR, one entry per CDR3 protein. The sample lists a few hundred thousand distinct CDR3 sequences, under 8.5% occurring once. The CDR3 consists of 15 residues. The V and J ends lost 0 bases and 1 base respectively, with 11 bases between them. Germline-derived CDR1 and CDR2 are SGHDT and YYEEEE. Comments on this clonotype: What it recognizes is unknown.

The chain combines TRBV5-6 with TRBJ2-7; D is possibly TRBD2 (6 bases). This TCR came from a male donor with ankylosing spondylitis. Material for sequencing was blood, either unsorted or a sorted T cell fraction (not recorded which). The DNA for the CDR3 is TGTGCCAGCAGCTTGGTTTCTAGCGAATCCTACGAGCAGTACTTC. Its translation is CASSLVSSESYEQYF.